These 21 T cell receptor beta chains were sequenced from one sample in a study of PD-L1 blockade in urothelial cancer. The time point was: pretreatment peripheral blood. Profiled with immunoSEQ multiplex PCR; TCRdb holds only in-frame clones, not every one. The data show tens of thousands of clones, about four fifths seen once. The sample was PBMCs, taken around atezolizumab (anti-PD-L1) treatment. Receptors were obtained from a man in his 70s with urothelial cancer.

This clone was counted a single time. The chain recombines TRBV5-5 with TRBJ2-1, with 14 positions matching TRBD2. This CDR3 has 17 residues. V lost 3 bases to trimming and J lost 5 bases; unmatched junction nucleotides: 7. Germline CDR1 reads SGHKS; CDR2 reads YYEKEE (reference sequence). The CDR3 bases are TGTGCCAGCAGCTCAAGACTAGCGGGAGGGCCGAACAATGAGCAGTTCTTC. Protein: CASSSRLAGGPNNEQFF.

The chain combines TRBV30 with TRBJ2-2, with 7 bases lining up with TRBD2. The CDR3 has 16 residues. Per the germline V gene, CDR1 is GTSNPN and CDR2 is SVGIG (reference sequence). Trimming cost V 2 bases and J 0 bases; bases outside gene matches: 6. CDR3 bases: TGTGCCTGGAGTAGAGTGGGAGGGCCGAACACCGGGGAGCTGTTTTTT. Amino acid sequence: CAWSRVGGPNTGELFF.

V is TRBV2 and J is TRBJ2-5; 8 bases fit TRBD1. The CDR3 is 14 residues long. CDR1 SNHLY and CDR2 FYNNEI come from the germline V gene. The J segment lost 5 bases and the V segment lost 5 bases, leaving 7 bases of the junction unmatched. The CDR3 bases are TGTGCCAGCAGTTCCCGGACAGGGACGGAGACCCAGTACTTC. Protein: CASSSRTGTETQYF.

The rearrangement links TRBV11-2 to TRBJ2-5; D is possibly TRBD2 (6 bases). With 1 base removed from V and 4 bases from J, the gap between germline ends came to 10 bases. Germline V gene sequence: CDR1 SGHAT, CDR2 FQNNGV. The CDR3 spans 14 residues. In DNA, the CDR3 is TGTGCCAGCAGCTTAGGAGGAGGGTTAGAGACCCAGTACTTC. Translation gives CASSLGGGLETQYF.

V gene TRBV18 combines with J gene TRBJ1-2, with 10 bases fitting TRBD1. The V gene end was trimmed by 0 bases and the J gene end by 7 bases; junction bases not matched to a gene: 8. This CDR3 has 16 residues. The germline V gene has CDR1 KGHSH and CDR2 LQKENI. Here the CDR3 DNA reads TGTGCCAGCTCACCACCGATTGGGACAGGGGATCGTGGCTACACCTTC. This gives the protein CASSPPIGTGDRGYTF.

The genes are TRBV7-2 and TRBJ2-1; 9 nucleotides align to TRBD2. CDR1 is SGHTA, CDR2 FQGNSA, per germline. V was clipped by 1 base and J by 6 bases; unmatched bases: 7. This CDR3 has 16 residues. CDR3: CASSLESASGTNEQFF. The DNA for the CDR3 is TGTGCCAGCAGCTTAGAATCGGCTAGCGGGACCAATGAGCAGTTCTTC.

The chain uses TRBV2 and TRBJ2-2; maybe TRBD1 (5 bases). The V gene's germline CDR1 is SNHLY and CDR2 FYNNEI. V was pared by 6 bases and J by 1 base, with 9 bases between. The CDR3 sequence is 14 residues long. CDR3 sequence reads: CASRGLVNTGELFF. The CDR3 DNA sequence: TGTGCCAGCAGGGGGCTGGTGAACACCGGGGAGCTGTTTTTT.

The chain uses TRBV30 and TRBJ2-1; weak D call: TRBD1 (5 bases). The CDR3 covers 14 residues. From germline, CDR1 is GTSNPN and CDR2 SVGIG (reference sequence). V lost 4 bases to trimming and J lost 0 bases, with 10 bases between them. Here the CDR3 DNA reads TGTGCCTGGACTAGGGGAAGCTCCTACAATGAGCAGTTCTTC. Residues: CAWTRGSSYNEQFF.

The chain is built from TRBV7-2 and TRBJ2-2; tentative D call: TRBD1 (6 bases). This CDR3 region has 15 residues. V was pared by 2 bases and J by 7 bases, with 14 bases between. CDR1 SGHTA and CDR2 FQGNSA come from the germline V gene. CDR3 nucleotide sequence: TGTGCCAGCAGCTTATTCGCAGGGGAGAACGGGGAGCTGTTTTTT. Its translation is CASSLFAGENGELFF.

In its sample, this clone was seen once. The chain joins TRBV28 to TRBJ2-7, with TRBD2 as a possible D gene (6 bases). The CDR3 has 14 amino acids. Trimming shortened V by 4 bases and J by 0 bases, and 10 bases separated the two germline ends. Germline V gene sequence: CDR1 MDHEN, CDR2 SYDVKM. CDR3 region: CASSYTGLSYEQYF. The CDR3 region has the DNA TGTGCCAGCAGTTACACGGGACTCTCCTACGAGCAGTACTTC.

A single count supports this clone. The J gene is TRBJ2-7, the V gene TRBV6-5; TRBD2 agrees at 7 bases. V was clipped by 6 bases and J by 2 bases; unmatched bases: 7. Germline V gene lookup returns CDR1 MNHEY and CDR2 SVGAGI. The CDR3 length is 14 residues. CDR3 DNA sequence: TGTGCCAGCAGCTCGGGGGGAGGCACCTACGAGCAGTACTTC. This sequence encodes CASSSGGGTYEQYF.

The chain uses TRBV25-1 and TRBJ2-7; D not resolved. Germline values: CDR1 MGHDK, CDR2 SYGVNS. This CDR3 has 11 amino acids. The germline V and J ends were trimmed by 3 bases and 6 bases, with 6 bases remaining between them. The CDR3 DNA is TGTGCCAGCAGTGACAGTGGCGAGCAGTACTTC. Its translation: CASSDSGEQYF.

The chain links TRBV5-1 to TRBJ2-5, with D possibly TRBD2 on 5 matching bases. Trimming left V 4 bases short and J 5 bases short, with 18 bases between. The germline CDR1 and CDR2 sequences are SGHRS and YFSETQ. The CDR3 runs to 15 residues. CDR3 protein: CASSQLPGSGETQYF. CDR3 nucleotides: TGCGCCAGCAGCCAGCTCCCGGGGTCTGGGGAGACCCAGTACTTC.

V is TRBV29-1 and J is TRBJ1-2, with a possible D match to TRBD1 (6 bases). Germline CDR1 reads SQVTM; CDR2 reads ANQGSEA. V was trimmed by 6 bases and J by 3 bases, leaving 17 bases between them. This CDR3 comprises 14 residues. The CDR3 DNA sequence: TGCAGCGTGACCGGGACACCGACGGACTATGGCTACACCTTC. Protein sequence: CSVTGTPTDYGYTF.

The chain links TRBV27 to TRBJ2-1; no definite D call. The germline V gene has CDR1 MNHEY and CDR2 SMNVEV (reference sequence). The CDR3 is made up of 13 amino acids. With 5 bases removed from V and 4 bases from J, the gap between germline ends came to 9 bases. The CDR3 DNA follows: TGTGCCAGCAGTCTTCAGGTTTACAATGAGCAGTTCTTC. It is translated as CASSLQVYNEQFF.

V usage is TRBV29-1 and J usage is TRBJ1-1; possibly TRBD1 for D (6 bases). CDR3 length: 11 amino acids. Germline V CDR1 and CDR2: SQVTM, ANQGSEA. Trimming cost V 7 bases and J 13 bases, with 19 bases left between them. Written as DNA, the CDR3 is TGCAGCGAAGCAATCCGGGACAACTTTTTCTTT. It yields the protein CSEAIRDNFFF.

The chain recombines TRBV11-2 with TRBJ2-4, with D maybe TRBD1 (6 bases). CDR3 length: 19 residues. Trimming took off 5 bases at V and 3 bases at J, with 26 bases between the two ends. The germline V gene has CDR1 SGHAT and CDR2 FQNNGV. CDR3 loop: CASSHWSHRAIPDKNIQYF. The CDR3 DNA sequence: TGTGCCAGCAGCCACTGGTCTCACAGGGCTATTCCGGACAAAAACATTCAGTACTTC. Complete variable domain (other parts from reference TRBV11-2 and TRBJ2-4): EAGVAQSPRYKIIEKRQSVAFWCNPISGHATLYWYQQILGQGPKLLIQFQNNGVVDDSQLPKDRFSAERLKGVDSTLKIQPAKLEDSAVYLCASSHWSHRAIPDKNIQYFGAGTRLSVL.

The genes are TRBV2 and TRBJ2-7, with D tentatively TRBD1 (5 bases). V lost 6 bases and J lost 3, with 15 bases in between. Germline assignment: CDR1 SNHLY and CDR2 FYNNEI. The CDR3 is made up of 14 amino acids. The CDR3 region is CASREQGNFYEQYF. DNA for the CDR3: TGTGCCAGCAGGGAGCAGGGCAACTTCTACGAGCAGTACTTC.

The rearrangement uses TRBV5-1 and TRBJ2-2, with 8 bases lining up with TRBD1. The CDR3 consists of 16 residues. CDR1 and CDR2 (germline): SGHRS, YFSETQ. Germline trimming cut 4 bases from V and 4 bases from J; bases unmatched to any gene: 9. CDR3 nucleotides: TGCGCCAGCAGCCAAATACAGGGGGATGGCACCGGGGAGCTGTTTTTT. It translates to CASSQIQGDGTGELFF.

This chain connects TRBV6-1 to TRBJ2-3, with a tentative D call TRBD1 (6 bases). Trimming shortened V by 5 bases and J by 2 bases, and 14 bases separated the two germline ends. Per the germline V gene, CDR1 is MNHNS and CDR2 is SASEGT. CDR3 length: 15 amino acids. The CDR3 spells CASSTGSLYTDTQYF. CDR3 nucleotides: TGTGCCAGCAGTACAGGGTCGCTGTACACAGATACGCAGTATTTT.

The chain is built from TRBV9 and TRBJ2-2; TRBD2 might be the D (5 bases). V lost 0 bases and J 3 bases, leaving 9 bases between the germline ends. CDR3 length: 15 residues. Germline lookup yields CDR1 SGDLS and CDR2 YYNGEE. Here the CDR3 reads CASSVEMRDTGELFF. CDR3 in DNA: TGTGCCAGCAGCGTAGAGATGCGGGACACCGGGGAGCTGTTTTTT.